The clone carrying this T cell receptor (beta chain) was recorded at least ten times. Its antigen is undetermined. Trimming pared 6 bases from V and 0 bases from J, leaving 14 bases between. The length of the CDR3 is 15 residues. The germline CDR1 and CDR2 sequences are MNHEY and SVGAGI. This specimen comes from a study of Graves' ophthalmopathy and Graves' hyperthyroidism. RNA transcripts were the source from which TCR beta CDR3 regions were amplified. The workflow started with a first-round RT-PCR run with HTBI primers and then moved on to a second-round multiplex PCR. TCRdb called the multiplex PCR reads again in MiXCR, with one record for every CDR3 protein. The sample records around 1,000,000 distinct CDR3 sequences, about 40% being singletons. Study conclusions and caveats: The majority of expanded thyroid clonotypes above 0.001 frequency also occurred in blood.

The clonotype comes from an adult man with Graves' hyperthyroidism. Sequenced material: peripheral blood or thyroid tissue (not recorded which). V usage is TRBV6-5 and J usage is TRBJ1-1; D perhaps matches TRBD1 (5 bases). The CDR3 nucleotides are TGTGCCAGCAGAGAAACCGGGACGGTGAACACTGAAGCTTTCTTT. Translation gives CASRETGTVNTEAFF.